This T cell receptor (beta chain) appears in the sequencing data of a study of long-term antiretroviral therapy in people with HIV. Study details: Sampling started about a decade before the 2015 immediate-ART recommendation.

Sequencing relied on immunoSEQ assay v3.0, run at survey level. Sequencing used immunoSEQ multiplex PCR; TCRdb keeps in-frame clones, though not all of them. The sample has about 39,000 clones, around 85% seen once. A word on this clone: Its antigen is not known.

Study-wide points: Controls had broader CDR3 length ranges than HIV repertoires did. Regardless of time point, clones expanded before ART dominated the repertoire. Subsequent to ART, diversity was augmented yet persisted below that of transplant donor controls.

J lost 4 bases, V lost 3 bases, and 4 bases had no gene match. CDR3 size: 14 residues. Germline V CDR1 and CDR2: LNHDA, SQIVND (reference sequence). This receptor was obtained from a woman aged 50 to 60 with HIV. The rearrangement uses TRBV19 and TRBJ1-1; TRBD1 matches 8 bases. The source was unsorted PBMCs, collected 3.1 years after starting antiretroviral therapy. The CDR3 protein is CASSILDRVTEAFF. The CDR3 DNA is TGTGCCAGTAGTATTTTGGACAGGGTCACTGAAGCTTTCTTT.